The rows below give T cell receptor beta chains drawn from one sample of a study of T-cell memory formation after mild COVID-19. Using its own MiXCR run on the 5' RACE reads, TCRdb lists one record per CDR3 protein. The sample lists roughly 250,000 distinct CDR3 sequences, over 15% occurring once. The specimen was PBMCs or a T cell subset sorted from them (not recorded which). These receptors were obtained from a man aged 18-30 years who had mild COVID-19 (a few samples of this study predate the infection). Cell type and time point are not known. The CDR3 runs from the conserved cysteine through the conserved F or W. Fields, in order: CDR3 protein, CDR3 DNA, clone size, J gene, V gene, D gene. The D gene is left open where the match is weak. Not all rows give a size; the values are once, few, many and, for expanded clones, a class.

cdr3_aa: CATAWGTGELFF
cdr3_nt: TGTGCCACCGCATGGGGGACCGGGGAGCTGTTTTTT
clone_size: NA
j_call: TRBJ2-2
v_call: TRBV24-1
d_call: NA

cdr3_aa: CASSSGLAGGRWSGELFF
cdr3_nt: TGTGCCAGCAGCTCAGGACTAGCGGGGGGGCGTTGGTCCGGGGAGCTGTTTTTT
clone_size: few
j_call: TRBJ2-2
v_call: TRBV12-3/TRBV12-4
d_call: TRBD2

cdr3_aa: CSAPTGTANEKLFF
cdr3_nt: TGCAGTGCGCCGACCGGGACGGCAAATGAAAAACTGTTTTTT
clone_size: NA
j_call: TRBJ1-4
v_call: TRBV20-1
d_call: NA

cdr3_aa: CASSQQGQGSFTGEQYF
cdr3_nt: TGCGCCAGCAGCCAACAGGGACAGGGGAGTTTTACCGGCGAGCAGTACTTC
clone_size: few
j_call: TRBJ2-7
v_call: TRBV4-1
d_call: TRBD1

cdr3_aa: CSARGPSRKDEQYF
cdr3_nt: TGCAGTGCTAGAGGGCCGTCGAGAAAGGACGAGCAGTACTTC
clone_size: few
j_call: TRBJ2-7
v_call: TRBV20-1
d_call: NA

cdr3_aa: CASSLTGPGELFF
cdr3_nt: TGCGCCAGCAGCTTGACAGGGCCCGGGGAGCTGTTTTTT
clone_size: many
j_call: TRBJ2-2
v_call: TRBV5-1
d_call: NA

cdr3_aa: CASSYLNRGSADTQYF
cdr3_nt: TGTGCCAGCAGTTACCTTAACCGGGGGTCGGCAGATACGCAGTATTTT
clone_size: few
j_call: TRBJ2-3
v_call: TRBV6-2/TRBV6-3
d_call: NA

cdr3_aa: CASRNRVAAYEQYF
cdr3_nt: TGTGCCAGCAGAAACAGGGTAGCGGCCTACGAGCAGTACTTC
clone_size: NA
j_call: TRBJ2-7
v_call: TRBV6-2/TRBV6-3
d_call: NA

cdr3_aa: CASSIGLPDTQYF
cdr3_nt: TGTGCCAGCAGCATTGGACTCCCAGATACGCAGTATTTT
clone_size: NA
j_call: TRBJ2-3
v_call: TRBV7-3
d_call: NA

cdr3_aa: CASSQSWTPYEQYF
cdr3_nt: TGCGCCAGCAGCCAAAGCTGGACCCCCTACGAGCAGTACTTC
clone_size: few
j_call: TRBJ2-7
v_call: TRBV4-1
d_call: NA

cdr3_aa: CASNFDSSGANVLTF
cdr3_nt: TGTGCCAGTAACTTTGACTCGTCTGGGGCCAACGTCCTGACTTTC
clone_size: many
j_call: TRBJ2-6
v_call: TRBV19
d_call: NA

cdr3_aa: CASSQVGTGVPPDTQYF
cdr3_nt: TGCGCCAGCAGCCAAGTAGGAACAGGGGTCCCCCCTGATACGCAGTATTTT
clone_size: NA
j_call: TRBJ2-3
v_call: TRBV4-3
d_call: TRBD1

cdr3_aa: CASSTGQGMGYGYTF
cdr3_nt: TGTGCCAGCAGTACGGGACAGGGGATGGGGTATGGCTACACCTTC
clone_size: few
j_call: TRBJ1-2
v_call: TRBV6-2/TRBV6-3
d_call: TRBD1

cdr3_aa: CASSLDGPAGELFF
cdr3_nt: TGTGCCAGCAGTTTGGACGGCCCGGCCGGGGAGCTGTTTTTT
clone_size: few
j_call: TRBJ2-2
v_call: TRBV6-2/TRBV6-3
d_call: NA

cdr3_aa: CASSPGPWGEQFF
cdr3_nt: TGTGCCAGCAGCCCCGGCCCATGGGGTGAGCAGTTCTTC
clone_size: NA
j_call: TRBJ2-1
v_call: TRBV9
d_call: NA

cdr3_aa: CASSSNKGSGVTWQPQHF
cdr3_nt: TGTGCCAGCAGCTCCAACAAGGGGAGCGGGGTGACCTGGCAGCCCCAGCATTTT
clone_size: NA
j_call: TRBJ1-5
v_call: TRBV7-9
d_call: NA

cdr3_aa: CASRLRDQNNEQFF
cdr3_nt: TGTGCCAGCAGGCTCCGGGACCAGAACAATGAGCAGTTCTTC
clone_size: few
j_call: TRBJ2-1
v_call: TRBV28
d_call: NA

cdr3_aa: CASSHLAGGSGEQFF
cdr3_nt: TGTGCCAGCAGCCACCTAGCGGGGGGATCTGGAGAGCAGTTCTTC
clone_size: NA
j_call: TRBJ2-1
v_call: TRBV3-1
d_call: TRBD2

cdr3_aa: CASSSPRAGTMNTEAFF
cdr3_nt: TGCGCCAGCAGCTCTCCTAGGGCAGGGACTATGAACACTGAAGCTTTCTTT
clone_size: once
j_call: TRBJ1-1
v_call: TRBV5-1
d_call: NA

cdr3_aa: CASSQDGTSGGDTQYF
cdr3_nt: TGCGCCAGCAGCCAAGATGGAACTAGCGGGGGAGATACGCAGTATTTT
clone_size: NA
j_call: TRBJ2-3
v_call: TRBV4-1
d_call: TRBD2

cdr3_aa: CASSLRDPRDSPLHF
cdr3_nt: TGTGCCAGCAGCCTTCGGGACCCTAGGGACTCACCCCTCCACTTT
clone_size: many
j_call: TRBJ1-6
v_call: TRBV12-3/TRBV12-4
d_call: NA

cdr3_aa: CASSFGQYEQYF
cdr3_nt: TGTGCCAGCAGCTTCGGGCAGTACGAGCAGTACTTC
clone_size: NA
j_call: TRBJ2-7
v_call: TRBV7-2
d_call: NA

cdr3_aa: CASRDRTSGEADTQYF
cdr3_nt: TGTGCCAGCAGGGATCGGACTAGCGGGGAGGCAGATACGCAGTATTTT
clone_size: few
j_call: TRBJ2-3
v_call: TRBV6-6
d_call: TRBD2

cdr3_aa: CASSPTGVDGELFF
cdr3_nt: TGTGCCAGCAGCCCAACAGGGGTTGACGGGGAGCTGTTTTTT
clone_size: few
j_call: TRBJ2-2
v_call: TRBV7-9
d_call: TRBD1

cdr3_aa: CAIRRGIGSNEKLFF
cdr3_nt: TGTGCCATCAGACGAGGGATTGGGTCTAATGAAAAACTGTTTTTT
clone_size: NA
j_call: TRBJ1-4
v_call: TRBV10-3
d_call: NA

cdr3_aa: CASSLASINEQFF
cdr3_nt: TGCGCCAGCAGCTTAGCTAGCATCAATGAGCAGTTCTTC
clone_size: few
j_call: TRBJ2-1
v_call: TRBV5-1
d_call: NA

cdr3_aa: CASSVAGTSGGISYEQYF
cdr3_nt: TGTGCCAGCAGCGTAGCTGGGACTAGCGGGGGGATCTCCTACGAGCAGTACTTC
clone_size: NA
j_call: TRBJ2-7
v_call: TRBV7-2
d_call: TRBD2

cdr3_aa: CASSPGPPSFF
cdr3_nt: TGTGCCAGCAGCCCGGGACCTCCGTCATTCTTC
clone_size: NA
j_call: TRBJ2-1
v_call: TRBV7-9
d_call: NA

cdr3_aa: CASSLSYTDTQYF
cdr3_nt: TGTGCCAGCAGTTTATCCTACACAGATACGCAGTATTTT
clone_size: NA
j_call: TRBJ2-3
v_call: TRBV27
d_call: NA

cdr3_aa: CASAQTPGQGPAFF
cdr3_nt: TGTGCCAGCGCCCAGACTCCGGGACAGGGACCTGCTTTCTTT
clone_size: NA
j_call: TRBJ1-1
v_call: TRBV9
d_call: TRBD1

cdr3_aa: CSARRGGSSTDTQYF
cdr3_nt: TGCAGTGCTAGAAGGGGGGGCTCCAGCACAGATACGCAGTATTTT
clone_size: NA
j_call: TRBJ2-3
v_call: TRBV20-1
d_call: NA

cdr3_aa: CSAWDPAYEQYF
cdr3_nt: TGCAGCGCCTGGGACCCAGCCTACGAGCAGTACTTC
clone_size: NA
j_call: TRBJ2-7
v_call: TRBV29-1
d_call: NA

cdr3_aa: CASSFSAIRAKNIQYF
cdr3_nt: TGTGCCAGCAGCTTTTCCGCGATCCGAGCCAAAAACATTCAGTACTTC
clone_size: few
j_call: TRBJ2-4
v_call: TRBV7-2
d_call: NA

cdr3_aa: CASRDREYDEQFF
cdr3_nt: TGTGCCAGCAGGGACAGGGAGTATGATGAGCAGTTCTTC
clone_size: few
j_call: TRBJ2-1
v_call: TRBV2
d_call: TRBD1

cdr3_aa: CAIGQGYTGANVLTF
cdr3_nt: TGTGCCATTGGCCAGGGATATACCGGGGCCAACGTCCTGACTTTC
clone_size: many
j_call: TRBJ2-6
v_call: TRBV6-5
d_call: NA

cdr3_aa: CASSLGSGGVYGYTF
cdr3_nt: TGTGCCAGCAGTTTAGGGTCAGGGGGCGTCTATGGCTACACCTTC
clone_size: NA
j_call: TRBJ1-2
v_call: TRBV12-3/TRBV12-4
d_call: TRBD1

cdr3_aa: CASRRTSGGYEQFF
cdr3_nt: TGTGCCAGCAGGCGGACTAGCGGGGGTTATGAGCAGTTCTTC
clone_size: NA
j_call: TRBJ2-1
v_call: TRBV2
d_call: TRBD2

cdr3_aa: CASSLIFGGVDTGELFF
cdr3_nt: TGCGCCAGCAGCTTGATTTTCGGGGGTGTGGACACCGGGGAGCTGTTTTTT
clone_size: NA
j_call: TRBJ2-2
v_call: TRBV5-1
d_call: NA

cdr3_aa: CATSRVRVAGELFF
cdr3_nt: TGTGCCACCAGCAGAGTCAGGGTGGCCGGGGAGCTGTTTTTT
clone_size: many
j_call: TRBJ2-2
v_call: TRBV15
d_call: NA

cdr3_aa: CASGASTNTEDFF
cdr3_nt: TGTGCCAGCGGGGCCAGCACGAACACTGAAGATTTCTTT
clone_size: NA
j_call: TRBJ1-1
v_call: TRBV6-5
d_call: NA

cdr3_aa: CASSYAGGGFSSYEQYF
cdr3_nt: TGTGCCAGCAGCTATGCGGGGGGCGGTTTTAGCTCCTACGAGCAGTACTTC
clone_size: NA
j_call: TRBJ2-7
v_call: TRBV27
d_call: TRBD2

cdr3_aa: CASSYSNGLETQYF
cdr3_nt: TGTGCCAGCAGTTACTCGAACGGCCTAGAGACCCAGTACTTC
clone_size: NA
j_call: TRBJ2-5
v_call: TRBV6-6
d_call: NA